The present T cell receptor (beta chain) was sequenced within a study of blood T cell repertoires in COVID-19. Study in general: Both acute and convalescent COVID-19 samples were obtained from the United States, Italy and Spain.

Study members were between about 18 and 89 years old and lived in around 24 US regions. Participants' reported clinical history set cohort assignment. Source study methods: It was from reference gene primer amplification that nucleated cell counts were estimated. Produced via immunoSEQ multiplex PCR; TCRdb's table is partial and in-frame only. That table is the source of V, J and clone size, and D and trimming were worked out from the DNA. This sample has 100,000 to 150,000 clones, with about 86% found just once. This receptor was identified in a man aged 40-49 years with acute COVID-19. Sequenced material: PBMCs or T cells enriched from blood (not recorded which).

As DNA, the CDR3 is TGTGCCAGCAGTCCCGCTGTGGGAGGGAGGAACAATGAGCAGTTCTTC. As protein: CASSPAVGGRNNEQFF. The chain has TRBV3-1 (or the pseudogene TRBV3-2) and TRBJ2-1; 7 bases align to TRBD2. This CDR3 is built from 16 residues. J gave up 5 bases and V 6 bases, and 13 bases lay outside the gene matches. Per the germline V gene, CDR1 is LGHDT and CDR2 is YNNKEL (reference sequence).